This T cell receptor beta chain was recorded in a study of blood T cell repertoires in COVID-19. Looking at the study overall: Researchers got acute and convalescent COVID-19 samples from the United States, Italy and Spain. T cells, B-cell-depleted T cells, or PBMCs provided the cDNA or gDNA that served as material.

Patients at the Seattle site were enrolled during active infection and followed longitudinally. The germline CDR1 and CDR2 sequences are SGHRS and YFSETQ. The length of the CDR3 is 15 residues. V trimming: 3 bases; J trimming: 2 bases; junction bases outside the gene matches: 4. In the study's own analysis: Nucleated cell number was recorded as an estimate derived from reference gene primer amplification. Only in-frame clones appear in the TCRdb table, and some are missing; sequencing was by immunoSEQ multiplex PCR. V and J calls and clone size are given by that table; D and trimming were obtained from the DNA. The sample shows some 360,000 clones, roughly nine tenths of them seen only once.

The rearrangement joins TRBV5-1 to TRBJ1-3; TRBD1 matches 8 bases. Sequencing was performed on peripheral blood. The sequence derives from a woman between 55 and 75 years old with COVID-19, enrolled during active disease. CDR3 loop: CASSWQGAAGNTIYF. The CDR3 DNA sequence: TGCGCCAGCAGCTGGCAGGGGGCTGCTGGAAACACCATATATTTT.